This TCR beta chain was recorded in a study of Ad26.COV2.S vaccination and SARS-CoV-2 variants. The treatment: around 19 received Ad26.COV2.S at low or high dose, single or two shots; about five received placebo; per-sample allocation not given. Specimen acquisition occurred on day 63 following the initial vaccine or placebo injection. The ends were cut back, 5 bases at V and 3 bases at J, with 11 bases in the middle. Germline CDR1 SNHLY, CDR2 FYNNEI. This CDR3 has 13 amino acids. With respect to this clone: The antigen is undetermined.

Sequencing used immunoSEQ multiplex PCR; TCRdb keeps in-frame clones, though not all of them. The table has roughly 400,000 clones, about nine tenths seen once. Study-wide findings and caveats: Recipients of vaccine and of placebo showed similar breadth of their non-spike TCR repertoires.

The sequence was collected from a person between 18 and 65 years old who received the Ad26.COV2.S COVID-19 vaccine or a placebo. The chain is built from TRBV2 and TRBJ2-7; possible D gene TRBD1, 6 bases. The sample here was peripheral blood, taken in a trial of Ad26.COV2.S vaccine versus placebo. CDR3 DNA sequence: TGTGCCAGCAGTACAGGGTTCTACTACGAGCAGTACTTC. Protein sequence: CASSTGFYYEQYF.